Listed below are T cell receptor beta chains from one sample, sequenced in a study of cytomegalovirus exposure and HLA in healthy donors. Produced via immunoSEQ multiplex PCR; TCRdb's table is partial and in-frame only. This table holds about 190,000 clones, roughly 73% found once. Sequencing input: PBMCs. The origin of the receptors is a woman younger than 45 in good health and CMV-seronegative. Each CDR3 is given with its conserved first and last residue. Only some rows state a clone size, as once, few, many or a class for expanded clones.

TRBV2	.	.	CASSEQGYVHEQYF
TRBV7-9	TRBJ1-3	.	CASSRAGTGAGNTIYF
TRBV2	TRBJ2-7	once	CASSEYGHLDRYSYEQYF
TRBV2	TRBJ1-1	few	CASRTSGQGYKAFF
TRBV5-6	TRBJ2-6	.	CASKENAPGGANVLTF
TRBV27	TRBJ1-1	.	CASRWGLTANEAFF
TRBV4-1	TRBJ2-2	.	CASSPLVSPIGELFF
TRBV19	TRBJ2-5	.	CASSPFGQQETQYF
TRBV7-2	TRBJ2-7	.	CASSSRLVNYEQYF
TRBV4-2	TRBJ2-1	.	CASSQVQFNEQFF
TRBV25-1	TRBJ1-2	.	CASSEYPGGDGYTF
TRBV29-1	TRBJ2-3	.	CSVQRRGVTDTQYF
TRBV6-1	TRBJ1-1	.	CASSEWERDTEAFF
TRBV7-2	TRBJ2-6	.	CASSLGGGGGANVLTF
TRBV5-1	TRBJ2-7	.	CASSSPGGGLYEQYF
TRBV5-1	TRBJ2-3	.	CASSRGGPPGTDTQYF
TRBV5-6	TRBJ2-1	.	CASSRFSGRVSNEQFF
TRBV18	TRBJ1-3	.	CASQVATGNTIYF
TRBV21-1	TRBJ1-1	.	CASRGLGGDTEAFF
TRBV7-9	TRBJ2-7	.	CASSPRSGQTYEQYF
TRBV12-5	TRBJ2-1	.	CASGLVVAGLMSYNEQFF
TRBV19	.	.	CASRAGFANEQYF
TRBV5-6	TRBJ2-1	.	CASSLIRSSYNEQFF
TRBV5-1	TRBJ1-4	.	CASSTGKTGNNEKLFF
TRBV7-8	TRBJ1-3	once	CASSFFVRQPGNTIYF
TRBV19	TRBJ1-2	.	CASSIPSAGTYGYTF
TRBV18	TRBJ2-5	few	CASSPGLQETQYF
TRBV5-6	TRBJ2-6	.	CASSALGANVLTF
TRBV2	TRBJ2-5	.	CASSGTKETQYF
TRBV18	TRBJ2-5	.	CASSPGLARQETQYF
TRBV19	TRBJ2-2	.	CASSIGSGALAGTGELFF
TRBV7-6	.	.	CASSLAGQGAYEQYF
TRBV9	TRBJ2-1	.	CASSVGGTGANPYYNEQFF
TRBV15	TRBJ2-7	few	CATSRGSDQQYF
TRBV7-3	TRBJ1-2	.	CASSPGGATNYGYTF
TRBV4-3	TRBJ2-3	.	CASSQAWREIFRDTQYF
TRBV7-8	TRBJ2-7	.	CASSLAMSASGFGQYF
TRBV25-1	TRBJ2-3	.	CASSEYKLASGGADTQYF
TRBV5-1	TRBJ1-2	few	CASSPGDSYGYTF
TRBV30	TRBJ1-4	few	CAWSVRDRVSEKLFF
TRBV27	TRBJ2-3	.	CASSLSRQGTDTQYF
TRBV6-4	TRBJ2-2	.	CASSDVLAGVGFHLNTGELFF
TRBV2	TRBJ2-2	.	CAIGGAGGARTGELFF
TRBV14	TRBJ1-1	few	CASSQESREAFF